The sequence of this T cell receptor beta chain was determined in a study of human T cells and chemical hapten exposure. The V segment lost 0 bases and the J segment 6 bases; nucleotides outside the gene matches: 12. Germline V gives CDR1 LNHNV, CDR2 YYDKDF (reference sequence). The CDR3 has 18 amino acids. This clonotype was recorded a few times. Unfractionated whole blood served as the source for total RNA extraction. In the source study's methods: More than 95,000 TCRs per sample was the median, with a range of about 20,000 to 690,600. Via MiXCR, TCRdb re-called the 5' RACE reads, giving one row per CDR3 protein. TCRdb's processing, not the study's, gives the V and J calls here. The table lists more than 60,000 distinct CDR3 sequences, 15% to 20% of them singletons.

The receptor was isolated from a female donor in good health. V gene TRBV15 combines with J gene TRBJ2-3; 10 nucleotides agree with TRBD2. CDR3 residues: CATSREGGLAGVTDTQYF. DNA for the CDR3: TGTGCCACCAGCAGAGAAGGCGGTCTAGCGGGAGTTACGGATACGCAGTATTTT.